This passage covers 20 T cell receptor beta chains from one sample sequenced in a study of graft-versus-host responses after intestinal transplantation. Profiled with immunoSEQ multiplex PCR; TCRdb holds only in-frame clones, not every one. The sample includes about 94,000 clones, around 90% of them seen just once. Their antigen targets remain unknown. The sample in question was unstimulated CD8+ T cells sorted from spleen or lymph node cells, obtained before intestinal transplant. These receptors all stem from a human donor who received an intestinal transplant.

The rearrangement links TRBV5-1 to TRBJ1-5; a possible D gene is TRBD1 (6 bases). CDR1 and CDR2 (germline): SGHRS, YFSETQ. Trimming pared 1 base from V and 0 bases from J, leaving 8 bases between. The CDR3 sequence is 15 residues long. CDR3 amino acids: CASSLSGDSNQPQHF. CDR3 coding DNA: TGCGCCAGCAGCTTGTCAGGGGATAGCAATCAGCCCCAGCATTTT.

This clone was detected only once. The genes are TRBV27 and TRBJ2-1; a possible D gene is TRBD2 (5 bases). CDR3 size: 15 residues. V was cut by 3 bases and J by 1 base, with 10 bases left in between. The germline CDR1 and CDR2 sequences are MNHEY and SMNVEV (reference sequence). CDR3 in amino acids: CASSLGAASYNEQFF. CDR3 nucleotide sequence: TGTGCCAGCAGTTTGGGAGCGGCTTCCTACAATGAGCAGTTCTTC.

This rearrangement joins TRBV7-9 to TRBJ2-1, with 7 bases fitting TRBD1. J lost 6 bases, V lost 4 bases, and 6 bases had no gene match. The CDR3 is made up of 14 amino acids. Germline V gene lookup returns CDR1 SEHNR and CDR2 FQNEAQ (reference sequence). The CDR3 DNA reads as TGTGCCAGCAGCTCGACAGGGATGGGCAATGAGCAGTTCTTC. Translated: CASSSTGMGNEQFF.

The CDR3 protein is CASSFGTGELFF. The CDR3 DNA follows: TGTGCCAGCAGCTTCGGGACCGGGGAGCTGTTTTTT. The chain links TRBV7-3 to TRBJ2-2; unclear D gene. Trimming left V 3 bases short and J 5 bases short, with 4 bases between. The CDR3 covers 12 residues. Germline V CDR1 and CDR2: SGHTA, FQGTGA.

The chain carries TRBV6-4 and TRBJ2-1; 10 bases are a match to TRBD2. Trimming removed 0 bases from V and 8 bases from J; junction bases left unmatched: 4. CDR3 length: 15 amino acids. Germline-derived CDR1 and CDR2 are MRHNA and SNTAGT. The CDR3 DNA follows: TGTGCCAGCAGTGACTCGGAGCGGGGGGGCCATGAGCAGTTCTTC. As protein: CASSDSERGGHEQFF.

The chain couples TRBV5-1 to TRBJ1-1; TRBD1 matches at 9 bases. The CDR3 totals 15 residues. Germline V gene sequence: CDR1 SGHRS, CDR2 YFSETQ. The V segment lost 0 bases and the J segment 7 bases; nucleotides outside the gene matches: 7. In DNA form, the CDR3 reads TGCGCCAGCAGCTTGGGGGGACAGGGCATGGTTGAAGCTTTCTTT. Residues: CASSLGGQGMVEAFF.

The chain joins TRBV28 to TRBJ2-7, with D possibly being TRBD2 (5 bases). The V end lost 3 bases, the J end lost 3 bases, and 12 bases lay between the germline ends. Germline V gives CDR1 MDHEN, CDR2 SYDVKM. The CDR3 covers 14 residues. The CDR3 DNA reads as TGTGCCAGCAGTTTTGGCCCTGCGGGCTACGAGCAGTACTTC. It specifies CASSFGPAGYEQYF.

The chain has TRBV6-5 and TRBJ1-2, with D perhaps TRBD1 (5 bases). Per germline, CDR1 MNHEY and CDR2 SVGAGI. The CDR3 has 13 amino acids. Trimming took off 4 bases at V and 5 bases at J, with 11 bases between the two ends. The CDR3, as DNA: TGTGCCAGCAGTTCCGGGACTCCGTATGGCTACACCTTC. It codes for CASSSGTPYGYTF.

The V call is TRBV28, the J call TRBJ1-1; tentative D call: TRBD1 (5 bases). Germline V gene lookup returns CDR1 MDHEN and CDR2 SYDVKM. V was cut by 6 bases and J by 4 bases, with 15 bases left in between. The CDR3 is 14 residues long. The DNA for the CDR3 is TGTGCCAGCAGCCGGACCCTCGGGGGCACTGAAGCTTTCTTT. Translating gives CASSRTLGGTEAFF.

The chain joins TRBV7-8 to TRBJ2-3; 11 positions agree with TRBD2. The germline V gene has CDR1 SGHVS and CDR2 FQNEAQ. The CDR3 length is 16 residues. With 5 bases clipped from V and 6 bases from J, the junction kept 10 bases outside the gene matches. This CDR3 is CASSHLLAGEGDTQYF. Here the CDR3 DNA reads TGTGCCAGCAGCCATTTACTAGCGGGAGAGGGGGATACGCAGTATTTT.

The chain couples TRBV30 to TRBJ1-2; D may be TRBD1 (6 bases). V lost 0 bases, J lost 2 bases, and 7 bases lay in between. The CDR3 runs 13 residues. Germline assignment: CDR1 GTSNPN and CDR2 SVGIG (reference sequence). The CDR3 nucleotides are TGTGCCTGGAGTGTGGGACACAACTATGGCTACACCTTC. The encoded protein is CAWSVGHNYGYTF.

The chain is built from TRBV5-4 and TRBJ2-1, with D tentatively TRBD2 (6 bases). Trimming took off 0 bases at V and 8 bases at J, with 24 bases between the two ends. Germline CDR1 and CDR2: SGHNT and YYREEE (reference sequence). This CDR3 is 18 amino acids long. The CDR3 bases are TGTGCCAGCAGCTTGGACTGGCGAAGACTAGAAGATGGGTATGAGCAGTTCTTC. Protein sequence: CASSLDWRRLEDGYEQFF.

This clone was seen only once. The V and J genes are TRBV11-2 and TRBJ1-4; tentative D call: TRBD1 (5 bases). The V and J ends lost 0 bases and 3 bases respectively, with 11 bases between them. Germline V CDR1 and CDR2: SGHAT, FQNNGV. There are 16 residues in the CDR3. CDR3 in amino acids: CASSLDPRGPNEKLFF. DNA of the CDR3: TGTGCCAGCAGCTTAGATCCAAGGGGTCCTAATGAAAAACTGTTTTTT.

Here the CDR3 DNA reads TGTGCCTGGCTGGACAGTGGGCAAGAGACCCAGTACTTC. Its translation is CAWLDSGQETQYF. The chain has TRBV30 and TRBJ2-5; possibly TRBD1 for D (6 bases). Deletions cut 5 bases from V and 2 bases from J, with 12 bases between. The CDR3 spans 13 residues. The germline V gene encodes CDR1 GTSNPN and CDR2 SVGIG (reference sequence).

The genes are TRBV18 and TRBJ2-5; D is undetermined. The length of the CDR3 is 14 residues. V dropped 0 bases and J dropped 3 bases, with 8 bases sitting between them. The germline CDR1 and CDR2 sequences are KGHSH and LQKENI. The CDR3 DNA reads as TGTGCCAGCTCACCACCGATAAGCAAAGAGACCCAGTACTTC. Its protein product is CASSPPISKETQYF.

This chain connects TRBV7-9 to TRBJ1-5; possibly TRBD1 for D (5 bases). CDR1 and CDR2 (germline): SEHNR, FQNEAQ (reference sequence). There are 13 residues in the CDR3. Trimming pared 5 bases from V and 4 bases from J, leaving 9 bases between. The CDR3 region has the DNA TGTGCCAGCAGCCGCGACAGAAATCAGCCCCAGCATTTT. Amino acid sequence: CASSRDRNQPQHF.

This clone was seen once. The chain employs TRBV19 and TRBJ2-1; D might be TRBD1 (7 bases). CDR3 length: 15 residues. V lost 5 bases and J lost 2, with 13 bases in between. The germline CDR1 and CDR2 sequences are LNHDA and SQIVND (reference sequence). The CDR3 reads CASSVAGGTYNEQFF. CDR3 sequence (DNA): TGTGCCAGTAGTGTGGCAGGGGGGACCTACAATGAGCAGTTCTTC.

V usage is TRBV10-2 and J usage is TRBJ2-3, with 7 bases that match TRBD1. Germline V gene data show CDR1 as WSHSY and CDR2 as SAAADI. J was trimmed by 2 bases and V by 2 bases; bases with no gene match: 4. The CDR3 is made up of 15 amino acids. CDR3 sequence reads: CASSEEGANTDTQYF. The CDR3 DNA reads as TGCGCCAGCAGTGAGGAGGGGGCGAACACAGATACGCAGTATTTT.

This clone occurred a few times. The CDR3 nucleotides are TGTGCCAGCAGACCACAGGGGGCGGAGGGCTACACCTTC. It codes for CASRPQGAEGYTF. The gene calls are TRBV6-6 and TRBJ1-2; 9 positions agree with TRBD1. This CDR3 comprises 13 residues. After removal of 6 bases from V and 8 bases from J, the junction contained 7 bases not matched to a gene. Germline loops: CDR1 MNHNY, CDR2 SVGAGI (reference sequence).

The rearrangement uses TRBV14 and TRBJ2-1, with D possibly matching TRBD2 (6 bases). From germline, CDR1 is SGHDN and CDR2 FVKESK. The CDR3 spans 14 residues. The ends were cut back, 0 bases at V and 8 bases at J, with 11 bases in the middle. The CDR3 spells CASSQEVPSDEQFF. Here the CDR3 DNA reads TGTGCCAGCAGCCAAGAGGTCCCTAGCGATGAGCAGTTCTTC.